Listed below are T cell receptor beta chains from one sample, sequenced in a study of cytomegalovirus exposure and HLA in healthy donors. Some clones are missing from TCRdb's copy, which holds only in-frame ones; the method was immunoSEQ multiplex PCR. The top ten hold 10% to 11% of the sample, which has some 65,000 clones, approximately 68% seen once. The sample comprised PBMCs. These receptors came from a woman between 25 and 40 years old in good health and CMV-seronegative. Each CDR3 is given with its conserved first and last residue. The D gene is left open where the match is weak. For some rows the clone size is stated as once, few or many, or as a class when expanded; others skip it.

>TRBV5-1|TRBJ2-7|.|TRBD1
CASNNRDSEVWDEQYF
TGCGCCAGCAACAACCGGGACAGCGAGGTCTGGGACGAGCAGTACTTC
>TRBV7-2|TRBJ2-5|.|TRBD2
CASSLGRGGGGEQETQYF
TGTGCCAGCAGCTTAGGGAGGGGCGGCGGGGGGGAGCAAGAGACCCAGTACTTC
>TRBV4-2|TRBJ1-3|.|.
CASSRGGLSGNTIYF
TGTGCCAGCAGCCGAGGTGGTCTCTCTGGAAACACCATATATTTT
>TRBV10-1|TRBJ1-1|few|.
CASSEDRTARCTEAFF
TGCGCCAGCAGCGAAGACCGCACAGCTCGGTGCACTGAAGCTTTCTTT
>TRBV6-6|TRBJ1-3|.|.
CASSYSVDTIYF
TGTGCCAGCAGTTACTCGGTAGACACCATATATTTT
>TRBV7-2|TRBJ1-1|.|TRBD1
CASSLVVQGTEAFF
TGTGCCAGCAGCTTAGTCGTACAGGGGACTGAAGCTTTCTTT
>TRBV2|TRBJ2-1|.|TRBD1
CASIGQGKGSYNEQFF
TGTGCCAGCATCGGACAGGGAAAAGGTTCCTACAATGAGCAGTTCTTC
>TRBV5-1|TRBJ1-4|.|.
CASSPEVAASNEKLFF
TGCGCCAGCAGCCCGGAAGTGGCGGCCTCTAATGAAAAACTGTTTTTT
>TRBV6-1|TRBJ2-3|.|TRBD2
CASRPERGGDTQYF
TGTGCCAGCAGGCCTGAGCGGGGGGGGGATACGCAGTATTTT
>TRBV30|TRBJ2-3|.|.
CAWSVGWGRTDTQYF
TGTGCCTGGAGTGTAGGGTGGGGGCGCACAGATACGCAGTATTTT
>TRBV19|TRBJ1-4|.|TRBD1
CASSLQGDNEKLFF
TGTGCCAGTAGCCTCCAGGGGGATAATGAAAAACTGTTTTTT
>TRBV9|TRBJ1-2|.|.
CASSVGAGSYGYTF
TGTGCCAGCAGCGTAGGGGCAGGTTCCTATGGCTACACCTTC
>TRBV29-1|TRBJ1-1|.|.
CSVSTARDTEAFF
TGCAGCGTCTCGACAGCTAGAGACACTGAAGCTTTCTTT
>TRBV7-9|TRBJ2-7|.|.
CASSLSRSGAYEQYF
TGTGCCAGCAGCTTAAGCAGGTCGGGGGCCTACGAGCAGTACTTC
>TRBV5-1|TRBJ2-7|.|.
CASSLGGEPYEQYF
TGCGCCAGCAGCTTGGGTGGGGAGCCCTACGAGCAGTACTTC
>TRBV5-1|TRBJ1-6|few|TRBD1
CASSLDWRDRGKSPLHF
TGCGCCAGCAGCTTGGATTGGCGGGACAGGGGTAAATCACCCCTCCACTTT
>TRBV6-1|TRBJ1-4|.|.
CASSEETVATNEKLFF
TGTGCCAGCAGTGAAGAGACAGTAGCAACTAATGAAAAACTGTTTTTT
>TRBV19|TRBJ1-5|.|.
CASIPSRGSNQPQHF
TGTGCCAGTATTCCCTCCAGAGGGAGCAATCAGCCCCAGCATTTT
>TRBV11-2|TRBJ2-7|.|.
CASSLVDRPYEQYF
TGTGCCAGCAGCTTAGTAGACAGGCCCTACGAGCAGTACTTC
>TRBV7-3|TRBJ2-3|few|TRBD2
CASSHRGGGSTDTQYF
TGTGCCAGCAGCCACCGCGGGGGGGGTAGCACAGATACGCAGTATTTT
>TRBV5-4|TRBJ2-7|.|.
CASSHPDRPRVQYF
TGTGCCAGCAGCCACCCGGACAGACCGCGGGTGCAGTACTTC
>TRBV6-1|TRBJ2-5|few|TRBD1
CASRRDGTVITQYF
TGTGCCAGCAGGAGGGACGGGACAGTAATAACCCAGTACTTC
>TRBV5-1|TRBJ1-1|.|TRBD1
CASSRGQGMGNTEAFF
TGCGCCAGCAGCCGAGGACAGGGGATGGGTAACACTGAAGCTTTCTTT
>TRBV2|TRBJ2-7|few|.
CASSAAGAGHEQYF
TGTGCCAGCAGTGCCGCAGGGGCCGGTCACGAGCAGTACTTC
>TRBV6-1|TRBJ2-5|.|TRBD1
CASSRRQGAVETQYF
TGTGCCAGCAGCCGAAGACAGGGGGCGGTCGAGACCCAGTACTTC
>TRBV4-3|TRBJ1-2|.|.
CASSAGVANYGYTF
TGCGCCAGCAGCGCAGGGGTCGCAAACTATGGCTACACCTTC
>TRBV11-3|TRBJ2-7|few|TRBD2
CASSLSGAKYEQYF
TGTGCCAGCAGCCTCAGCGGGGCCAAGTACGAGCAGTACTTC
>TRBV7-3|TRBJ2-5|.|TRBD2
CASSLVGGGRETQYF
TGTGCCAGCAGCTTAGTGGGCGGGGGGCGTGAGACCCAGTACTTC
>TRBV5-1|TRBJ2-1|.|TRBD1
CASSFGLGTGGRPGQFF
TGCGCCAGCAGCTTCGGCCTGGGGACAGGGGGTCGGCCAGGGCAGTTCTTC
>TRBV7-9|TRBJ1-2|.|TRBD1
CASSADRNSYGYTF
TGTGCCAGCAGCGCGGACAGGAACTCCTATGGCTACACCTTC
>TRBV7-2|TRBJ1-2|.|.
CASSPPGGAGYGYTF
TGTGCCAGCAGCCCCCCGGGGGGGGCCGGGTATGGCTACACCTTC
>TRBV18|TRBJ1-1|.|TRBD1
CASSQDRPDRGTTEAFF
TGTGCCAGCTCACAGGACAGGCCTGACAGGGGAACAACTGAAGCTTTCTTT
>TRBV5-1|TRBJ2-1|.|TRBD2
CASSLSGAYNEQFF
TGCGCCAGCAGCTTGAGCGGGGCTTACAATGAGCAGTTCTTC
>TRBV5-6|TRBJ2-7|.|TRBD2
CASSLGDGGGSYEQYF
TGTGCCAGCAGCTTGGGGGATGGGGGGGGGTCCTACGAGCAGTACTTC
>TRBV18|TRBJ1-1|once|.
CASSFRFEAFF
TGTGCCAGCTCGTTTCGGTTTGAAGCTTTCTTT
>TRBV29-1|TRBJ1-3|.|.
CSVEDFLGSEYSGNTIYF
TGCAGCGTTGAAGATTTTTTGGGCAGTGAATACTCTGGAAACACCATATATTTT
>TRBV7-8|TRBJ2-7|.|.
CASSLADSYEQYF
TGTGCCAGCAGCTTAGCGGACAGCTACGAGCAGTACTTC
>TRBV6-6|TRBJ2-7|.|.
CASSYSKGSNSYEQYF
TGTGCCAGCAGTTACTCGAAGGGGTCTAACTCCTACGAGCAGTACTTC
>TRBV5-6|TRBJ1-1|.|TRBD1
CASSLTGGLDTEAFF
TGTGCCAGCAGCTTAACAGGGGGCCTCGACACTGAAGCTTTCTTT
>TRBV4-3|TRBJ1-4|.|TRBD1
CASRGTGVEKLFF
TGCGCCAGCCGGGGGACAGGGGTAGAAAAACTGTTTTTT
>TRBV5-1|TRBJ2-5|.|.
CASSTTGSLPRETQYF
TGCGCCAGCAGCACTACAGGGTCACTTCCTAGGGAGACCCAGTACTTC